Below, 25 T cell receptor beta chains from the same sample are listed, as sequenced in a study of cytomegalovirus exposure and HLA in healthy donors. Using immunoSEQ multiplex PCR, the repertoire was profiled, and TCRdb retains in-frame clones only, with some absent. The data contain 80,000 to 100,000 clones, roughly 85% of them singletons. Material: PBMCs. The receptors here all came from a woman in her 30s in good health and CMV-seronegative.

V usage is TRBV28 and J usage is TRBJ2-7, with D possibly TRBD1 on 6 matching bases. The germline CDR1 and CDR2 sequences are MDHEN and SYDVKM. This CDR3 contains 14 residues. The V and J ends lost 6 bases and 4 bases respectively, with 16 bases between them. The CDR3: CASSPPGVGYEQYF. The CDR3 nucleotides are TGTGCCAGCAGCCCTCCAGGGGTGGGGTACGAGCAGTACTTC.

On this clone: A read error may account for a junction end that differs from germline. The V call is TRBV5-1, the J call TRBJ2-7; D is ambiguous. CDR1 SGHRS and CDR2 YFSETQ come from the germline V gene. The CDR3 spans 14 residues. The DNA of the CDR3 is TGTGCCAGCAGCCGTGGGTACAACAGCTACGAGCAGTACTTC. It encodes CASSRGYNSYEQYF.

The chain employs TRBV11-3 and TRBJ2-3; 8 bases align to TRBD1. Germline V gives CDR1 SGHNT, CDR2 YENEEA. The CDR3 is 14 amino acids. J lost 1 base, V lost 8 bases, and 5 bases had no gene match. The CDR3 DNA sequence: TGTGCCAGCGGGCAGGACAGGGGCACAGATACGCAGTATTTT. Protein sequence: CASGQDRGTDTQYF.

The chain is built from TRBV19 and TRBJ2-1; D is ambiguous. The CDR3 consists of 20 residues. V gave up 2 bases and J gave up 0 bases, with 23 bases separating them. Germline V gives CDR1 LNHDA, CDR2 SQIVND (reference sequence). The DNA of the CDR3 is TGTGCCAGTAGTATATCGGCGCCACAACGCCTACAGAGCTCCTACAATGAGCAGTTCTTC. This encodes CASSISAPQRLQSSYNEQFF.

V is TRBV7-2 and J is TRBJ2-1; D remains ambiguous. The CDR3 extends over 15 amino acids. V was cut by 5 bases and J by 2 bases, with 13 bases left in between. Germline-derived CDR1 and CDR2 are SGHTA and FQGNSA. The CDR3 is CASSPHSVAYNEQFF. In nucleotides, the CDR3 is TGTGCCAGCAGCCCTCACTCGGTGGCCTACAATGAGCAGTTCTTC. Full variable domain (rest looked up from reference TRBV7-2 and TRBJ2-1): GAGVSQSPSNKVTEKGKDVELRCDPISGHTALYWYRQSLGQGLEFLIYFQGNSAPDKSGLPSDRFSAERTGGSVSTLTIQRTQQEDSAVYLCASSPHSVAYNEQFFGPGTRLTVL.

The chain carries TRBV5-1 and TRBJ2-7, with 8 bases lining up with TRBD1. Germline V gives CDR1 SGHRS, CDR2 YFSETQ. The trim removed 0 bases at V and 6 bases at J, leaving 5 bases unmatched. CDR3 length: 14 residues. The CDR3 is CASSLDTGGLEQYF. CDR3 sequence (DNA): TGCGCCAGCAGCTTGGACACAGGGGGTCTCGAGCAGTACTTC.

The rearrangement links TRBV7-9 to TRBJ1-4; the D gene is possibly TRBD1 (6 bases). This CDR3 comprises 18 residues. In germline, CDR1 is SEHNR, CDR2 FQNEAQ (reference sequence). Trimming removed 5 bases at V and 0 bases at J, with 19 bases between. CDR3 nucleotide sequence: TGTGCCAGCAGCCCCGTGCGGGGGGGGGCAACAACTAATGAAAAACTGTTTTTT. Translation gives CASSPVRGGATTNEKLFF.

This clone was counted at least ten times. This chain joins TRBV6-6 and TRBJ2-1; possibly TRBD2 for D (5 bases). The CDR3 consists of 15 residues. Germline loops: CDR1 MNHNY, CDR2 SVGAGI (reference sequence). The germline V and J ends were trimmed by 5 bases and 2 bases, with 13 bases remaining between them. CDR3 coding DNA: TGTGCCAGCAGTCCCCTCGAGGGCCCCTACAATGAGCAGTTCTTC. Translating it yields CASSPLEGPYNEQFF.

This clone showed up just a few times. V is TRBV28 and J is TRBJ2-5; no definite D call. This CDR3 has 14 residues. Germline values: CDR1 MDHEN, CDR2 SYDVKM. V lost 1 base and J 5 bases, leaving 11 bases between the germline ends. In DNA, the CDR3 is TGTGCCAGCAGTTTATATCGCGGTGGGGAGACCCAGTACTTC. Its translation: CASSLYRGGETQYF.

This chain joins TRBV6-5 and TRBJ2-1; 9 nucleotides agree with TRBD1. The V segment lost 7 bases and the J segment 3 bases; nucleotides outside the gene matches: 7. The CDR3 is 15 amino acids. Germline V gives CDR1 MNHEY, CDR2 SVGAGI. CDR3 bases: TGTGCCAGCAAGGCAGGACAGGGGTACTACAATGAGCAGTTCTTC. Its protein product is CASKAGQGYYNEQFF.

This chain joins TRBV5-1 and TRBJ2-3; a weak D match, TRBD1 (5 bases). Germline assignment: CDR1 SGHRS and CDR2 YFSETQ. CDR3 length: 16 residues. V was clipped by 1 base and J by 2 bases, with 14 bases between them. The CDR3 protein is CASSLRGSEFTDTQYF. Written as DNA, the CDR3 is TGCGCCAGCAGCTTGAGGGGCTCAGAGTTCACAGATACGCAGTATTTT. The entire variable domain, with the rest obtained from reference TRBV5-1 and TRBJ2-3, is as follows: KAGVTQTPRYLIKTRGQQVTLSCSPISGHRSVSWYQQTPGQGLQFLFEYFSETQRNKGNFPGRFSGRQFSNSRSEMNVSTLELGDSALYLCASSLRGSEFTDTQYFGPGTRLTVL.

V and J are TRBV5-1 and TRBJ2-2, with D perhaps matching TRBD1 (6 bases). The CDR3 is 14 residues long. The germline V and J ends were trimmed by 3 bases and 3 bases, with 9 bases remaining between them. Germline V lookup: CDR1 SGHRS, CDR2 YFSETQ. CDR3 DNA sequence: TGCGCCAGCAGCTGGGGGCCGGACACCGGGGAGCTGTTTTTT. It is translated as CASSWGPDTGELFF.

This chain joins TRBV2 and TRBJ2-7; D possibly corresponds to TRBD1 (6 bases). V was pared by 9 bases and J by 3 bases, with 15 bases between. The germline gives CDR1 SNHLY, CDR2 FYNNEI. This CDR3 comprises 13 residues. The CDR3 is CASSRQVSYEQYF. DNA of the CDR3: TGTGCCAGTTCTCGACAGGTCAGCTACGAGCAGTACTTC.

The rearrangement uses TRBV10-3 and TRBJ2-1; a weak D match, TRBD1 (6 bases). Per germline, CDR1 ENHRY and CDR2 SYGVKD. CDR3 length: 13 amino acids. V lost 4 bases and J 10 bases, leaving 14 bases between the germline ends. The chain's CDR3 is CAISATGLNEQFF. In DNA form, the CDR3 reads TGTGCCATCAGTGCCACAGGGCTCAACGAGCAGTTCTTC.

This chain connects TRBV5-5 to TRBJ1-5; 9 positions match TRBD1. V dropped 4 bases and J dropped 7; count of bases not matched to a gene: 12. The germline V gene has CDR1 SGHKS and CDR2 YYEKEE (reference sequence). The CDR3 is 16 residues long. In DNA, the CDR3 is TGTGCCAGCAGCCCGGCCCACCGGGACAGGGCCCAGCCCCAGCATTTT. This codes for CASSPAHRDRAQPQHF.

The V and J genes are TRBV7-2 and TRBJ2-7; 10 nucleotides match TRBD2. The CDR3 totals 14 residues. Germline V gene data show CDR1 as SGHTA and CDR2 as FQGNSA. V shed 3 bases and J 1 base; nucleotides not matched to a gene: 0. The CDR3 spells CASSFSGRSYEQYF. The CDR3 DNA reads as TGTGCCAGCAGCTTTAGCGGGAGGTCCTACGAGCAGTACTTC.

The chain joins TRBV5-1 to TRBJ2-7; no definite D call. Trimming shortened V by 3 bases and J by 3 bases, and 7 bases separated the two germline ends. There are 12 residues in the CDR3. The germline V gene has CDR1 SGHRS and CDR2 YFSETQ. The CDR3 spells CASSSSHYEQYF. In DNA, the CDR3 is TGCGCCAGCAGCTCGTCACACTACGAGCAGTACTTC.

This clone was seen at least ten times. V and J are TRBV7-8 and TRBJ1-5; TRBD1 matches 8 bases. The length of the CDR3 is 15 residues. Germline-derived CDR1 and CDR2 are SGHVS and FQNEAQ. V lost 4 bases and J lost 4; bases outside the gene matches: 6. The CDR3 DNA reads TGTGCCAGCAGCTCGGACAGGGAAGAGAATCAGCCCCAGCATTTT. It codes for CASSSDREENQPQHF.

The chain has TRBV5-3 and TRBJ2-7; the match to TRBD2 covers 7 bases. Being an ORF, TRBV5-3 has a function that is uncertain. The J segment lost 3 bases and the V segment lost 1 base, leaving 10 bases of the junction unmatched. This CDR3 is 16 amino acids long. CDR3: CARSLNSGEEDYEQYF. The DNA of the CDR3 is TGTGCCAGAAGCTTGAACAGCGGGGAGGAAGACTACGAGCAGTACTTC.

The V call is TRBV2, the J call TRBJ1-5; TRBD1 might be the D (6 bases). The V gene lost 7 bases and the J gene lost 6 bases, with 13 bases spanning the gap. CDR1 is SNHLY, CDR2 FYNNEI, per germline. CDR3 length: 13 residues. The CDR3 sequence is CASNAGESQPQHF. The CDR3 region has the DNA TGTGCCAGCAATGCAGGGGAGAGTCAGCCCCAGCATTTT.

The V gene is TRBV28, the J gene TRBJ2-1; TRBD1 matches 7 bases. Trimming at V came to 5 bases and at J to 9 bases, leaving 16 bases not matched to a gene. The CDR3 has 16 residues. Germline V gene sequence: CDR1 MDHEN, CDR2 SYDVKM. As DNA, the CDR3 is TGTGCCAGCAGTCCCAGTTCGGGACAGAGGTTAGGTGAGCAGTTCTTC. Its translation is CASSPSSGQRLGEQFF. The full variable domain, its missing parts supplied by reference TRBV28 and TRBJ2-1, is DVKVTQSSRYLVKRTGEKVFLECVQDMDHENMFWYRQDPGLGLRLIYFSYDVKMKEKGDIPEGYSVSREKKERFSLILESASTNQTSMYLCASSPSSGQRLGEQFFGPGTRLTVL.

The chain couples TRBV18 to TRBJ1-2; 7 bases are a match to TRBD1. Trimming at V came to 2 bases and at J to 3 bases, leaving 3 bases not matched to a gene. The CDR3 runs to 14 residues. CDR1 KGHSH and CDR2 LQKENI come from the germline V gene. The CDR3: CASSPRGPDYGYTF. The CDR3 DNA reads TGTGCCAGCTCACCAAGGGGGCCTGACTATGGCTACACCTTC.

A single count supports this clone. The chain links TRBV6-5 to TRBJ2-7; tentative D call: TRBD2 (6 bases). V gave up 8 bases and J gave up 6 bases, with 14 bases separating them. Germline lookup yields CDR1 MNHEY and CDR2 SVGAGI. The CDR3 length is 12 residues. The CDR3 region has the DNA TGTGCCAGCTGGAGGGGTAACGGCGAGCAGTACTTC. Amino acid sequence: CASWRGNGEQYF.

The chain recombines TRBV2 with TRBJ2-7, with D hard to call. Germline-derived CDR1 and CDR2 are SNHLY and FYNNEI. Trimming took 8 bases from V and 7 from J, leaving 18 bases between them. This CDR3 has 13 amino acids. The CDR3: CASLPGLIDEQYF. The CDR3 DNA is TGTGCCAGCCTCCCCGGTCTTATCGATGAGCAGTACTTC.

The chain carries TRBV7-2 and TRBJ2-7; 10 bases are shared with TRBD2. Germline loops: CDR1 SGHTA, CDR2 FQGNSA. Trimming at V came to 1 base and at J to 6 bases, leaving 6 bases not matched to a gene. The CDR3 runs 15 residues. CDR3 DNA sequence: TGTGCCAGCAGCTTAGTCGCGAAGCGGGAGGGCGAGCAGTACTTC. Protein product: CASSLVAKREGEQYF.